Presented here are 5 T cell receptor beta chains from one specimen sequenced in a study of T-cell reconstitution after alpha-beta-depleted transplantation in children. Preparing the TCRbeta library involved the use of unique molecular identifiers. TCRdb re-called the PCR reads with MiXCR, one entry per CDR3 protein. The sample yields 450,000 to 600,000 distinct CDR3 sequences, 13% seen once. The sequencing used PBMCs, mostly from graft donor cells, collected 360 days after TCRalphabeta/CD19-depleted stem cell transplant. The receptors stem from a male patient aged 10 to 17 who had a stem cell transplant for acute myeloid leukemia, so the T cells may come from the graft donor.

V and J are TRBV11-2 and TRBJ2-2; D gene unclear. Trimming stripped 0 bases from V and 4 bases from J, with 9 bases between. This CDR3 comprises 15 residues. Germline-derived CDR1 and CDR2 are SGHAT and FQNNGV. The CDR3 loop reads CASSLDLLSTGELFF. CDR3 coding DNA: TGTGCCAGCAGCTTAGATCTACTCTCCACCGGGGAGCTGTTTTTT.

This clonotype was seen a handful of times. The chain carries TRBV20-1 and TRBJ1-5; TRBD1 aligns across 7 bases. The V segment lost 0 bases and the J segment 7 bases; nucleotides outside the gene matches: 6. The CDR3 contains 14 residues. Germline V gene sequence: CDR1 DFQATT, CDR2 SNEGSKA (reference sequence). CDR3: CSARDRDRVQPQHF. For the CDR3, the DNA is TGCAGTGCTAGAGACCGGGACAGAGTACAGCCCCAGCATTTT.

This clonotype was seen a few times. The V and J genes are TRBV29-1 and TRBJ2-5; D gene unclear. This CDR3 is 12 amino acids long. V was pared by 4 bases and J by 4 bases, with 10 bases between. The germline gives CDR1 SQVTM, CDR2 ANQGSEA. The CDR3 sequence: CSVGPGPETQYF. Written as DNA, the CDR3 is TGCAGCGTTGGCCCAGGACCAGAGACCCAGTACTTC.

This clonotype showed up just a few times. The CDR3 region is CASSLTDYTGELFF. The CDR3 bases are TGTGCCAGCAGCTTAACGGACTACACCGGGGAGCTGTTTTTT. The gene calls are TRBV7-3 and TRBJ2-2, with D perhaps TRBD2 (5 bases). Germline CDR1 is SGHTA and CDR2 is FQGTGA. The CDR3 runs to 14 residues. Trimming took off 0 bases at V and 3 bases at J, with 5 bases between the two ends.

This clonotype was recorded a few times. The chain combines TRBV7-2 with TRBJ2-1; tentative D call: TRBD2 (6 bases). The CDR3 is 16 amino acids. Trimming shortened V by 5 bases and J by 9 bases, and 23 bases separated the two germline ends. Germline V CDR1 and CDR2: SGHTA, FQGNSA. The CDR3 DNA reads as TGTGCCAGCAGCGTCGGCCCTGCGGGGTTAAAAGGTGAGCAGTTCTTC. This codes for CASSVGPAGLKGEQFF.